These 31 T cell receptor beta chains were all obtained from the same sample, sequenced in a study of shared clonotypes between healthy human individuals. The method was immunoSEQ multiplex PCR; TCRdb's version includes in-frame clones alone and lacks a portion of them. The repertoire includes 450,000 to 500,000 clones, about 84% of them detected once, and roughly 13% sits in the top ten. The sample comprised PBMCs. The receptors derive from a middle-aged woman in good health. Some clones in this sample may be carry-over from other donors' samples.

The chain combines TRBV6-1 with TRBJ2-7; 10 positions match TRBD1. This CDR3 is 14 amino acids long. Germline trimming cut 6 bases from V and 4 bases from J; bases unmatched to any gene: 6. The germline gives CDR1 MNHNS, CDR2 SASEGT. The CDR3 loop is CASRVRQGAYEQYF. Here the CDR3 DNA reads TGTGCCAGCAGAGTGAGACAGGGGGCTTACGAGCAGTACTTC.

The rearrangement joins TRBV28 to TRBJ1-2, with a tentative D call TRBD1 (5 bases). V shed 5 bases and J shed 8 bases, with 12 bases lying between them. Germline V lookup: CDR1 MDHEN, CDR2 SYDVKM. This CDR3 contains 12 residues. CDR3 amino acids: CASSPRVGGYTF. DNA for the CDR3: TGTGCCAGCAGTCCCAGGGTCGGAGGCTACACCTTC.

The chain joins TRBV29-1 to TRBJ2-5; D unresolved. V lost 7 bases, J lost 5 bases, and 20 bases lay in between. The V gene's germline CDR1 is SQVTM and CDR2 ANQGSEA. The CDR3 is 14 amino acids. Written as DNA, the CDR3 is TGCAGCGCCGCCCGGATAGTCGGATTCGAGACCCAGTACTTC. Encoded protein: CSAARIVGFETQYF.

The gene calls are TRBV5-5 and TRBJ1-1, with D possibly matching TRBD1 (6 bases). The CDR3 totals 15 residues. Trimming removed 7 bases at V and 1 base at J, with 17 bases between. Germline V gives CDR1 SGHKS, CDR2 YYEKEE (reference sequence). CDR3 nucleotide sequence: TGTGCCAGCGGATTTTCGGGACATTGGAACACTGAAGCTTTCTTT. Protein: CASGFSGHWNTEAFF. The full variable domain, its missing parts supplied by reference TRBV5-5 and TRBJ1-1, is DAGVTQSPTHLIKTRGQQVTLRCSPISGHKSVSWYQQVLGQGPQFIFQYYEKEERGRGNFPDRFSARQFPNYSSELNVNALLLGDSALYLCASGFSGHWNTEAFFGQGTRLTVV.

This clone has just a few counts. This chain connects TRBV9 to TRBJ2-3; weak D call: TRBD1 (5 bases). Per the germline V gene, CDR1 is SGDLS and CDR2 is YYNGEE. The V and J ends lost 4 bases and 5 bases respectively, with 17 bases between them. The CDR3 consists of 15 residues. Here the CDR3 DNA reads TGTGCCAGCAGCATTGACGGAGACCAGGGAGATACGCAGTATTTT. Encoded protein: CASSIDGDQGDTQYF.

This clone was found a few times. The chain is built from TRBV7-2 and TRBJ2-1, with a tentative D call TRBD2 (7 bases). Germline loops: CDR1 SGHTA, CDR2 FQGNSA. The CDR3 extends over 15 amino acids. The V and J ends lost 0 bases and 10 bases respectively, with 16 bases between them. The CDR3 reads CASSLATSWDTEQFF. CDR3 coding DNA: TGTGCCAGCAGCTTAGCGACTAGCTGGGACACGGAGCAGTTCTTC.

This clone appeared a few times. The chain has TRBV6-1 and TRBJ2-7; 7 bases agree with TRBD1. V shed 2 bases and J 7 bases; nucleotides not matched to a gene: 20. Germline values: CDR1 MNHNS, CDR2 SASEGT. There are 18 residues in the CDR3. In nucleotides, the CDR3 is TGTGCCAGCAGTGAAAGTAGGTTATGGACAGGTAAAGTTTGGGAGCAGTACTTC. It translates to CASSESRLWTGKVWEQYF.

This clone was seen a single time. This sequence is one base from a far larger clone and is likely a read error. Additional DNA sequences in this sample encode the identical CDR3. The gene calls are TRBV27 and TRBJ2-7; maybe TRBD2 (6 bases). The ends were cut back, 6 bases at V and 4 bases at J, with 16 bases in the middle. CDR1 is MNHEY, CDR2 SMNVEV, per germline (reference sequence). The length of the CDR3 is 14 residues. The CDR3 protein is CASRSGLGAYEQYF. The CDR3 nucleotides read TGTGCCAGCAGATCGGGACTTGGGGCATACGAGCAGTACTTC.

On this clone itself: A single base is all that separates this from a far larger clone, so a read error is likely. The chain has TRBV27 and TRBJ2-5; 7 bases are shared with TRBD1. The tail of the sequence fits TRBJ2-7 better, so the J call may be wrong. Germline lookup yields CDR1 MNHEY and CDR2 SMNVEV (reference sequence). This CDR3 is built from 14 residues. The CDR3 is CASSPVTGTYEQYF. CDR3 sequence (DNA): TGTGCCAGCAGTCCCGTGACAGGGACCTACGAGCAGTACTTC.

This CDR3 reads CASSPHRDTNTGELFF. The CDR3 DNA reads TGCGCCAGCAGCCCACACCGGGACACGAACACCGGGGAGCTGTTTTTT. The chain combines TRBV5-1 with TRBJ2-2, with TRBD1 as a possible D gene (6 bases). This CDR3 has 16 residues. Germline CDR1 reads SGHRS; CDR2 reads YFSETQ. V was trimmed by 4 bases and J by 0 bases, leaving 13 bases between them.

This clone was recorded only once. The CDR3 is CASSLLGDRGRMNTEAFF. In DNA form, the CDR3 reads TGTGCCAGCAGTTTATTGGGGGACAGGGGGCGAATGAACACTGAAGCTTTCTTT. This chain connects TRBV27 to TRBJ1-1, with 12 nucleotides matching TRBD1. With V trimmed by 1 base and J by 0 bases, 6 bases remained unmatched. CDR1 is MNHEY, CDR2 SMNVEV, per germline (reference sequence). The CDR3 spans 18 residues.

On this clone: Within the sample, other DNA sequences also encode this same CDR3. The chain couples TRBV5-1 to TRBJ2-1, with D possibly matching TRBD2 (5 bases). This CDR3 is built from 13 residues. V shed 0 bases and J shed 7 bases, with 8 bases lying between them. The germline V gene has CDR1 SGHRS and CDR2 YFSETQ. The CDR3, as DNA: TGCGCCAGCAGCTTGGGGAGCGGAAATGAGCAGTTCTTC. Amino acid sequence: CASSLGSGNEQFF. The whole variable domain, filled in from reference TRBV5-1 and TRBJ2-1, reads KAGVTQTPRYLIKTRGQQVTLSCSPISGHRSVSWYQQTPGQGLQFLFEYFSETQRNKGNFPGRFSGRQFSNSRSEMNVSTLELGDSALYLCASSLGSGNEQFFGPGTRLTVL.

CDR3 region: CARGGSYGYTF. The DNA of the CDR3 is TGTGCCCGAGGGGGGAGCTATGGCTACACCTTC. The chain employs TRBV30 and TRBJ1-2, with D perhaps TRBD1 (6 bases). This CDR3 has 11 residues. Looked up from germline, CDR1 is GTSNPN and CDR2 is SVGIG (reference sequence). V was trimmed by 8 bases and J by 4 bases, leaving 11 bases between them.

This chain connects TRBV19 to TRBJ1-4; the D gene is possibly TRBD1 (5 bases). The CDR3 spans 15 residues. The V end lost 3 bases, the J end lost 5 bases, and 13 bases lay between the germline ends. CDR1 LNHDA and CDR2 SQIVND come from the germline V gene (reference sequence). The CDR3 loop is CASSIGREENEKLFF. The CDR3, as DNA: TGTGCCAGTAGTATCGGCAGGGAGGAAAATGAAAAACTGTTTTTT.

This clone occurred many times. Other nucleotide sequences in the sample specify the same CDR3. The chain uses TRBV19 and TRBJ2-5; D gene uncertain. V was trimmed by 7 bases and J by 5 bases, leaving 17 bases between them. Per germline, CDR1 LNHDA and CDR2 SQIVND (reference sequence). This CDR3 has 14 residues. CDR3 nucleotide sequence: TGTGCCAGTACTGGTGGTATATTCGGGGAGACCCAGTACTTC. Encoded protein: CASTGGIFGETQYF. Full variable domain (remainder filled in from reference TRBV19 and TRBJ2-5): DGGITQSPKYLFRKEGQNVTLSCEQNLNHDAMYWYRQDPGQGLRLIYYSQIVNDFQKGDIAEGYSVSREKKESFPLTVTSAQKNPTAFYLCASTGGIFGETQYFGPGTRLLVL.

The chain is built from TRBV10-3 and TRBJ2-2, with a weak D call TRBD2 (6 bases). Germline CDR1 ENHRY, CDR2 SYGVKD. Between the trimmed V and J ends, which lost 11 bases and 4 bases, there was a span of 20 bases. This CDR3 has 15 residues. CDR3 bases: TGTGCCGCGGGGCTTCAGGTATCGAGCACCGGGGAGCTGTTTTTT. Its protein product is CAAGLQVSSTGELFF.

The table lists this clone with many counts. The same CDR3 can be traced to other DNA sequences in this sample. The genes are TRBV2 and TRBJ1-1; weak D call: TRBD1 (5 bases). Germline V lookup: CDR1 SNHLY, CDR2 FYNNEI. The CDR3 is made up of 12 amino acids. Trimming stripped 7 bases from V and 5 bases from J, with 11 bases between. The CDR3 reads CASKRGRTEAFF. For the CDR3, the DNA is TGTGCCAGCAAGAGGGGTAGGACTGAAGCTTTCTTT.

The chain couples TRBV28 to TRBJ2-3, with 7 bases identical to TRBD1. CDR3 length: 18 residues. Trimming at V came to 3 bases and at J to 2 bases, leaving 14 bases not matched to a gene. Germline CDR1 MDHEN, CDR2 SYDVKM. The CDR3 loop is CASSFLGRGTPNTDTQYF. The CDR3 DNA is TGTGCCAGCAGTTTCCTGGGCAGGGGGACACCAAACACAGATACGCAGTATTTT. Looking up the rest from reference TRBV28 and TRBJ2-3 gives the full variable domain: DVKVTQSSRYLVKRTGEKVFLECVQDMDHENMFWYRQDPGLGLRLIYFSYDVKMKEKGDIPEGYSVSREKKERFSLILESASTNQTSMYLCASSFLGRGTPNTDTQYFGPGTRLTVL.

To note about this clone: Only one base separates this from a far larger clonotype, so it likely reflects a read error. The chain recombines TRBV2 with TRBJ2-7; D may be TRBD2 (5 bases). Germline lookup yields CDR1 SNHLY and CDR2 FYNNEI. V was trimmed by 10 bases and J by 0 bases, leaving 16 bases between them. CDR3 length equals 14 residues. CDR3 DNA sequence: TGTGCCACTACTATGGCGAGGGCCTCCTACGAGCAGTACTTC. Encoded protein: CATTMARASYEQYF.

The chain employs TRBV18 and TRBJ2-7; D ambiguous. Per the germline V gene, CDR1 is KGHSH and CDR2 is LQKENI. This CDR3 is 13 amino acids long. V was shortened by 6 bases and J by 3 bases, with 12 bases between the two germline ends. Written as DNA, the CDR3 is TGTGCCAGCTCCCCAGACATGTACTACGAGCAGTACTTC. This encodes CASSPDMYYEQYF. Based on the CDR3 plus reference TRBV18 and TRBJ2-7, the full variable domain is NAGVMQNPRHLVRRRGQEARLRCSPMKGHSHVYWYRQLPEEGLKFMVYLQKENIIDESGMPKERFSAEFPKEGPSILRIQQVVRGDSAAYFCASSPDMYYEQYFGPGTRLTVT.

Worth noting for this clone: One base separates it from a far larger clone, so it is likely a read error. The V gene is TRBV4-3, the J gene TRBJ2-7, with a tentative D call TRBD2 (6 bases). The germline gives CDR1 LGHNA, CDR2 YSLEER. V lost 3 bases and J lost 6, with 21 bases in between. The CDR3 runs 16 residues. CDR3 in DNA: TGCGCCAGCAGCCAGGGATCATCGGGACTCCGGGCCGAGCAGTACTTC. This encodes CASSQGSSGLRAEQYF.

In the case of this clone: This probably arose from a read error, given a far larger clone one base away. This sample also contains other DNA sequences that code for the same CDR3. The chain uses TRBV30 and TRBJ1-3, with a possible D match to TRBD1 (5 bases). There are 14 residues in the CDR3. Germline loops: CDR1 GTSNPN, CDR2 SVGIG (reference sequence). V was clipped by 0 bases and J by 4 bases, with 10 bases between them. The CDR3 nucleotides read TGTGCCTGGAGTGTGGGGGGAGCCGGAAACACCATATATTTT. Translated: CAWSVGGAGNTIYF.

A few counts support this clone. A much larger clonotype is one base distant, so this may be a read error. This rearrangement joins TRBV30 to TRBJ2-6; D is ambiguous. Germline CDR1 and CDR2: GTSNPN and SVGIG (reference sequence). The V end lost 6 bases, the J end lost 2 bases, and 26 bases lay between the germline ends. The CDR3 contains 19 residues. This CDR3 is CACAEEGEALWAGANVLTF. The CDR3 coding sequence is TGTGCCTGTGCAGAAGAAGGAGAAGCCCTCTGGGCTGGGGCCAACGTCCTGACTTTC.

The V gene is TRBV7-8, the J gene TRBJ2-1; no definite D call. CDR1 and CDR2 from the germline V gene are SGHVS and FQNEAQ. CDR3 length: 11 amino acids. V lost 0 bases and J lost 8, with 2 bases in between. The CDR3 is CASSLAYEQFF. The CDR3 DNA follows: TGTGCCAGCAGCTTAGCTTATGAGCAGTTCTTC.

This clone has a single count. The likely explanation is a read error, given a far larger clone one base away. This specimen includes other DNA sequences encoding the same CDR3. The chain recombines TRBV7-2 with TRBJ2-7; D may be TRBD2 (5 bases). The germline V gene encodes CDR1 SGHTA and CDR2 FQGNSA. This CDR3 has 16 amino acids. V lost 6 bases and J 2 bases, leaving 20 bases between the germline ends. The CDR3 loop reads CASSSQRLAGAYEQYF. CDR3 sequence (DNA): TGTGCCAGCAGTTCCCAGCGGCTAGCAGGAGCCTACGAGCAGTACTTC.

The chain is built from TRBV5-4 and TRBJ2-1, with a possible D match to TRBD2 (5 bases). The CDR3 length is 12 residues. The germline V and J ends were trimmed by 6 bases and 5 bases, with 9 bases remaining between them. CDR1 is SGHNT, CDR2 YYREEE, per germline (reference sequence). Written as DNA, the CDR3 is TGTGCCAGCAACGTCGGGGACAATGAGCAGTTCTTC. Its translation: CASNVGDNEQFF.

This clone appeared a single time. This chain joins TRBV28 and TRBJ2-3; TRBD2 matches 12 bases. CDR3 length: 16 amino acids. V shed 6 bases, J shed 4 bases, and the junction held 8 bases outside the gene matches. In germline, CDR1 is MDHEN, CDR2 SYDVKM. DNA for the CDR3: TGTGCCAGCAGCCCTCTAGCGGGAGGGCCCGCAGATACGCAGTATTTT. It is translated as CASSPLAGGPADTQYF.

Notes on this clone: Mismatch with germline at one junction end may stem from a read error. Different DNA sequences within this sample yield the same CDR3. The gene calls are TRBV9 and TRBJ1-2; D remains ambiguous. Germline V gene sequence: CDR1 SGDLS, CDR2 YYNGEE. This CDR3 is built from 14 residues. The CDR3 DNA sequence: TGTGCCAGCAGCACCCACAGAGGCAGCTATGGCCACACCTTC. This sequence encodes CASSTHRGSYGHTF. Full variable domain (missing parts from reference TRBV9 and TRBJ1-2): DSGVTQTPKHLITATGQRVTLRCSPRSGDLSVYWYQQSLDQGLQFLIQYYNGEERAKGNILERFSAQQFPDLHSELNLSSLELGDSALYFCASSTHRGSYGHTFGSGTRLTVV.

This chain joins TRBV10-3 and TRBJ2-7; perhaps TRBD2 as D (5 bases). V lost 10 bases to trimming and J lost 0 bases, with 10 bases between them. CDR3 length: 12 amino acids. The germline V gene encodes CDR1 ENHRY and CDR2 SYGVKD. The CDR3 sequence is CATLGSSYEQYF. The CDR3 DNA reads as TGTGCCACACTAGGGAGCTCCTACGAGCAGTACTTC.

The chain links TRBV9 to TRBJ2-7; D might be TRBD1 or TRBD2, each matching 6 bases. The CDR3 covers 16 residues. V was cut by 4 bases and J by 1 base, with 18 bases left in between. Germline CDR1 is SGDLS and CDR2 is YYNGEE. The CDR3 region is CASSPQSRGRSYEQYF. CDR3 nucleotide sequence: TGTGCCAGCAGCCCGCAGTCAAGGGGGAGGTCCTACGAGCAGTACTTC.

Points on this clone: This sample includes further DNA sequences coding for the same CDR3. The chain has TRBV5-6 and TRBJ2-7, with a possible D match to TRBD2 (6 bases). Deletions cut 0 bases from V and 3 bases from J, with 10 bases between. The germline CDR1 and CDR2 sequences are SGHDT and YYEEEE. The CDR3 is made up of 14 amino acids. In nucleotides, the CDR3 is TGTGCCAGCAGCTTGGGCGGGGATTTCTACGAGCAGTACTTC. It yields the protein CASSLGGDFYEQYF.